This T cell receptor beta chain was recorded in a study of glioma-infiltrating T cells. Amplification of TCR alpha and beta CDR3 regions from RNA used iRepertoire nested multiplex PCR. One-step reverse transcription and amplification started from roughly 100-400 ng of tissue mRNA or PBMC total RNA. MiXCR was run by TCRdb on the multiplex PCR reads, yielding one entry per CDR3 protein. The table has tens of thousands of distinct CDR3 sequences, approximately 22% seen once; the top ten hold 6.7%. Findings of the study overall: Tissue-blood divergence was below expectation in non-neoplastic patients, above in gliomas. CDR3 overlap between tissue and blood was very small.

In this sample, this clonotype turned up many times. Its target is not known. V lost 5 bases and J lost 3; bases outside the gene matches: 7. Germline V gene sequence: CDR1 MNHEY, CDR2 SMNVEV (reference sequence). The CDR3 totals 14 residues. The sample taken for sequencing was glioma tissue, nonneoplastic brain tissue, or PBMCs (not recorded which). J is TRBJ2-7 and V is TRBV27; TRBD1 aligns across 7 bases. The clonotype was recovered from a human donor with low-grade glioma or glioblastoma, undergoing nonglioma brain surgery, or in good health (not recorded which). CDR3 in amino acids: CASSPKQGYYEQYF. The CDR3 DNA reads TGTGCCAGCAGTCCCAAACAGGGGTACTACGAGCAGTACTTC.